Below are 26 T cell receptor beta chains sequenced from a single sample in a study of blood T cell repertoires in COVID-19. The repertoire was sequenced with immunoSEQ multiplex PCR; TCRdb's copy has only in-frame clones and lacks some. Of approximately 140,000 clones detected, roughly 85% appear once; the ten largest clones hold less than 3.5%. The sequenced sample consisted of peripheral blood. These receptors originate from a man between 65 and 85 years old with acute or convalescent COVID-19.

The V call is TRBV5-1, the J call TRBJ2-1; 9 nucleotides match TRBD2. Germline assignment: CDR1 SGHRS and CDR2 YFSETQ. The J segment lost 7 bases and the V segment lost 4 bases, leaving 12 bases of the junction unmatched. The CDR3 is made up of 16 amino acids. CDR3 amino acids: CASSRTAGGRENEQFF. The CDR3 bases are TGCGCCAGCAGCCGGACGGCGGGAGGGCGGGAAAATGAGCAGTTCTTC.

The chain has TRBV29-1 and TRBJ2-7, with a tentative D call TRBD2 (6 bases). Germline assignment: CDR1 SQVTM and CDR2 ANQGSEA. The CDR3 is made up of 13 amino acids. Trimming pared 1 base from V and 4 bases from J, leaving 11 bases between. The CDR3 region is CSVEGGGNYEQYF. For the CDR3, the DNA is TGCAGCGTTGAAGGAGGAGGGAATTACGAGCAGTACTTC.

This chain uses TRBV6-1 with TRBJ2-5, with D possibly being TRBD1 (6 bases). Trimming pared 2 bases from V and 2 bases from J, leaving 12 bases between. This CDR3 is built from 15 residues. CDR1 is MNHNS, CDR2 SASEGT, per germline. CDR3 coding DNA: TGTGCCAGCAGTGAACACAGGGCGCAACAAGAGACCCAGTACTTC. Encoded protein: CASSEHRAQQETQYF.

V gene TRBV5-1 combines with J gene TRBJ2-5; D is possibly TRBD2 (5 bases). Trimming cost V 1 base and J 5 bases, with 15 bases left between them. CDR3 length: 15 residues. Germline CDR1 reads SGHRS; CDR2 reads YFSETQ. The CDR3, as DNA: TGCGCCAGCAGCTTGCAGGACGAGGGTTGGGAGACCCAGTACTTC. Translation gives CASSLQDEGWETQYF.

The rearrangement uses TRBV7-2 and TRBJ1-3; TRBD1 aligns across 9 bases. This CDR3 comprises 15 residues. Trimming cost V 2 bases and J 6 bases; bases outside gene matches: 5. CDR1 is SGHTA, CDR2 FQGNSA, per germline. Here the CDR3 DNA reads TGTGCCAGCAGCTTAAACAGGGGGCAAGTAAACACCATATATTTT. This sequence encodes CASSLNRGQVNTIYF. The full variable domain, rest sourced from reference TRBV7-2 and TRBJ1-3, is GAGVSQSPSNKVTEKGKDVELRCDPISGHTALYWYRQSLGQGLEFLIYFQGNSAPDKSGLPSDRFSAERTGGSVSTLTIQRTQQEDSAVYLCASSLNRGQVNTIYFGEGSWLTVV.

CDR3 amino acids: CASSVGTGDETQYF. The DNA for the CDR3 is TGTGCCAGCAGCGTAGGGACAGGGGATGAGACCCAGTACTTC. The chain carries TRBV9 and TRBJ2-5; 9 nucleotides align to TRBD1. Germline trimming cut 0 bases from V and 5 bases from J; bases unmatched to any gene: 2. The CDR3 has 14 amino acids. Germline values: CDR1 SGDLS, CDR2 YYNGEE. Filled out from reference TRBV9 and TRBJ2-5, the complete variable domain reads DSGVTQTPKHLITATGQRVTLRCSPRSGDLSVYWYQQSLDQGLQFLIQYYNGEERAKGNILERFSAQQFPDLHSELNLSSLELGDSALYFCASSVGTGDETQYFGPGTRLLVL.

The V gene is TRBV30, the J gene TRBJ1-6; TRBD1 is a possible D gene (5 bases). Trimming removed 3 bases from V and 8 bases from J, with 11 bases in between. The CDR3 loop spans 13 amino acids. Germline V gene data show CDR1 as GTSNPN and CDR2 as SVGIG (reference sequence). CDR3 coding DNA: TGTGCCTGGAGGACGGGGGGGGATTCACCCCTCCACTTT. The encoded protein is CAWRTGGDSPLHF.

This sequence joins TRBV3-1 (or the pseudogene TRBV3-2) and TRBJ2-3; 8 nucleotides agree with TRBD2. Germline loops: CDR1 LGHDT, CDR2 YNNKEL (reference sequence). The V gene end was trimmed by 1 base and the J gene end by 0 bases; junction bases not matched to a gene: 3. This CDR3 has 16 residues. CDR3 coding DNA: TGTGCCAGCAGCCAAGCTAGCGGGCCGAGCACAGATACGCAGTATTTT. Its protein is CASSQASGPSTDTQYF.

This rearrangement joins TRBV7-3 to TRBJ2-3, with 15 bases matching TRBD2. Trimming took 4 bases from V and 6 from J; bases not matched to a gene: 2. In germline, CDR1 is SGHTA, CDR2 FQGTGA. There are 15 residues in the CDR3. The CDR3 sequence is CASSSGLAGGDTQYF. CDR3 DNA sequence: TGTGCCAGCAGCTCCGGACTAGCGGGAGGGGATACGCAGTATTTT.

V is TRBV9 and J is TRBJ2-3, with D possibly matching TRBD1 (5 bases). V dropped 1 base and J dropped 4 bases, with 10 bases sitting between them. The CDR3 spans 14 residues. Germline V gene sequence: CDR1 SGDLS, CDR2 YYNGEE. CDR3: CASSVTGIADTQYF. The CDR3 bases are TGTGCCAGCAGCGTAACAGGAATCGCAGATACGCAGTATTTT.

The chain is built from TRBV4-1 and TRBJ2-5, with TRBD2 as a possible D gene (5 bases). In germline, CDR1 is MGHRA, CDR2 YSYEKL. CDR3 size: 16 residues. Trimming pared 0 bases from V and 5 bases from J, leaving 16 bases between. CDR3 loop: CASSQDLATGEETQYF. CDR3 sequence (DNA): TGCGCCAGCAGCCAAGATCTAGCCACGGGCGAGGAGACCCAGTACTTC.

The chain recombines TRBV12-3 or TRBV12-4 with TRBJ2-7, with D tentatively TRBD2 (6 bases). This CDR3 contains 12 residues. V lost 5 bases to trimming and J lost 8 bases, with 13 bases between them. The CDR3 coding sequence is TGTGCCAGCAGTGGGGGGACGGTTAAGCAGTACTTC. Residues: CASSGGTVKQYF.

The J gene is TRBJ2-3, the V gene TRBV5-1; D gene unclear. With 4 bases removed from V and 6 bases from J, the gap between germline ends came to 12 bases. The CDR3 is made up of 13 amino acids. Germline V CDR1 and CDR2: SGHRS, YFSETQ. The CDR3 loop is CASSPQAPDTQYF. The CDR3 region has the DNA TGCGCCAGCAGCCCCCAGGCACCCGATACGCAGTATTTT.

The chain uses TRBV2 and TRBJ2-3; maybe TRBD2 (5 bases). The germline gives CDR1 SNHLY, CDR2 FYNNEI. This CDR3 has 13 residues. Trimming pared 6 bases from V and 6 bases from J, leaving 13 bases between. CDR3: CASRRGLLDTQYF. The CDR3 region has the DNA TGTGCCAGCAGGAGAGGGTTGCTGGATACGCAGTATTTT.

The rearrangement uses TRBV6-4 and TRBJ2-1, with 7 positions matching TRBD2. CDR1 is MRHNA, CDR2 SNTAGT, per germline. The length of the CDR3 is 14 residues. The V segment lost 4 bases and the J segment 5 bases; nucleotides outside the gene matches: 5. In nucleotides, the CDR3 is TGTGCCAGCAGTGCTCGCCTAGCGGACAATGAGCAGTTCTTC. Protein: CASSARLADNEQFF.

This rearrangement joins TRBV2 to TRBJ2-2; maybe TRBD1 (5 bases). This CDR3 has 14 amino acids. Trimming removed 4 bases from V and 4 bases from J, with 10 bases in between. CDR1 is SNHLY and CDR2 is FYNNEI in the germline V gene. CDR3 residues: CASSVPGITGELFF. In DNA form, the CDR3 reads TGTGCCAGCAGTGTTCCAGGGATCACCGGGGAGCTGTTTTTT. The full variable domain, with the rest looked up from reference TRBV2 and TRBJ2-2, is EPEVTQTPSHQVTQMGQEVILRCVPISNHLYFYWYRQILGQKVEFLVSFYNNEISEKSEIFDDQFSVERPDGSNFTLKIRSTKLEDSAMYFCASSVPGITGELFFGEGSRLTVL.

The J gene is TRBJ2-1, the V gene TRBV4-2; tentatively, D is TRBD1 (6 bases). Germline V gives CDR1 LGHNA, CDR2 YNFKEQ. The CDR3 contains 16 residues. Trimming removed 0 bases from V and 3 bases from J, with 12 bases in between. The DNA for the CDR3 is TGTGCCAGCAGCCAAGATAAGGCAGGGGTCTACAATGAGCAGTTCTTC. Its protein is CASSQDKAGVYNEQFF.

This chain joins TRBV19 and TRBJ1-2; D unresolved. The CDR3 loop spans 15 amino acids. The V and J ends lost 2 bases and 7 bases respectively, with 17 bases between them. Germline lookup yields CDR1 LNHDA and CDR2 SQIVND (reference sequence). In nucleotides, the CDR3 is TGTGCCAGTAGTATAAGAGTTCTGGGCACCCCTGGCTACACCTTC. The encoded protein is CASSIRVLGTPGYTF.

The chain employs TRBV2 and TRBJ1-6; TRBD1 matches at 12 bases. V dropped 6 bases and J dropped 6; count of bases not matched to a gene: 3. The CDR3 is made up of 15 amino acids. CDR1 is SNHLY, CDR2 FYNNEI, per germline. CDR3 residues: CASRGQGARNSPLHF. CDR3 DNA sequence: TGTGCCAGCAGGGGACAGGGGGCGCGTAATTCACCCCTCCACTTT.

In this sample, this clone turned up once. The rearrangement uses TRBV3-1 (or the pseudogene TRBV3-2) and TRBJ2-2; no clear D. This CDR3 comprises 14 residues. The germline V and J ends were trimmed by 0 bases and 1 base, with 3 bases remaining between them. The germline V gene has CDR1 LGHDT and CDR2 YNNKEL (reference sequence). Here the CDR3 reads CASSQDQNTGELFF. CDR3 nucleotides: TGTGCCAGCAGCCAAGATCAGAACACCGGGGAGCTGTTTTTT.

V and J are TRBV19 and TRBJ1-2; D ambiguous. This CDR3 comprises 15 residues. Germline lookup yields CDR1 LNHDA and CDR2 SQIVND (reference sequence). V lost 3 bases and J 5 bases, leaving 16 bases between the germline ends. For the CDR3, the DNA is TGTGCCAGTAGTATGAGGTCAGCGACTTTGTATGGCTACACCTTC. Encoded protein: CASSMRSATLYGYTF.

The CDR3 loop reads CASTQGGALSYEQYF. The CDR3 DNA sequence: TGTGCCAGCACCCAGGGTGGGGCCCTCTCCTACGAGCAGTACTTC. The V gene is TRBV28, the J gene TRBJ2-7; the D gene is possibly TRBD1 (5 bases). Per the germline V gene, CDR1 is MDHEN and CDR2 is SYDVKM. Trimming took off 7 bases at V and 0 bases at J, with 16 bases between the two ends. The CDR3 extends over 15 amino acids.

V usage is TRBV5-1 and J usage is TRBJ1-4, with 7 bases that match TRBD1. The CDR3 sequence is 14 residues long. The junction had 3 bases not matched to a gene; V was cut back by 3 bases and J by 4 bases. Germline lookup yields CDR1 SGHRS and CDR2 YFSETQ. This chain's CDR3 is CASSSTGNNEKLFF. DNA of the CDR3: TGCGCCAGCAGCTCGACAGGGAATAATGAAAAACTGTTTTTT.

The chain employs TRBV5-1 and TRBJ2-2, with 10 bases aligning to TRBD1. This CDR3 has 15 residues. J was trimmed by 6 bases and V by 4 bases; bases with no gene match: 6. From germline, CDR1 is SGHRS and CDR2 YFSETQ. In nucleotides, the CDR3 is TGCGCCAGCAGCCAGACAGGGGGCCAACCCGGGGAGCTGTTTTTT. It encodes CASSQTGGQPGELFF. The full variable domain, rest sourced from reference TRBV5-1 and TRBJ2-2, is KAGVTQTPRYLIKTRGQQVTLSCSPISGHRSVSWYQQTPGQGLQFLFEYFSETQRNKGNFPGRFSGRQFSNSRSEMNVSTLELGDSALYLCASSQTGGQPGELFFGEGSRLTVL.

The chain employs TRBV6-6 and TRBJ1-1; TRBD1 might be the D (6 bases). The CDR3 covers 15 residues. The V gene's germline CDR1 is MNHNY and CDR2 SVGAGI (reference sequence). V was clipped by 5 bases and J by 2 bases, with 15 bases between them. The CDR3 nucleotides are TGTGCCAGCAGTACTCCGGGACAAAGAAACACTGAAGCTTTCTTT. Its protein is CASSTPGQRNTEAFF.

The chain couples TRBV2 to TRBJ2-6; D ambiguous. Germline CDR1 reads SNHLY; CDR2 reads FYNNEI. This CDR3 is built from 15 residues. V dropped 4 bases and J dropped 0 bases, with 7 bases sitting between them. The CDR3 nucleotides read TGTGCCAGCAGTGTGTTGAGCTCTGGGGCCAACGTCCTGACTTTC. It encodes CASSVLSSGANVLTF. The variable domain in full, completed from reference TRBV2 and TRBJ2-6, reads EPEVTQTPSHQVTQMGQEVILRCVPISNHLYFYWYRQILGQKVEFLVSFYNNEISEKSEIFDDQFSVERPDGSNFTLKIRSTKLEDSAMYFCASSVLSSGANVLTFGAGSRLTVL.